One and the same sample provided the 12 T cell receptor beta chains below, sequenced in a study of blood T cell repertoires in COVID-19. The repertoire was sequenced with immunoSEQ multiplex PCR; TCRdb's copy has only in-frame clones and lacks some. The repertoire holds a few hundred thousand clones, with 82% as singletons. The sequencing sample was made of peripheral blood. The receptors derive from a woman between 18 and 30 years old with acute or convalescent COVID-19.

This chain links TRBV11-3 with TRBJ2-5; TRBD2 aligns across 12 bases. Germline V gives CDR1 SGHNT, CDR2 YENEEA. The CDR3 covers 17 residues. The J segment lost 0 bases and the V segment lost 5 bases, leaving 7 bases of the junction unmatched. The CDR3 DNA is TGTGCCAGCAGCACCTCTCGACTAGCGGGGGACCAAGAGACCCAGTACTTC. Protein sequence: CASSTSRLAGDQETQYF.

The chain joins TRBV19 to TRBJ1-1; 10 bases are shared with TRBD1. The CDR3 runs 14 residues. The junction had 12 bases not matched to a gene; V was cut back by 8 bases and J by 9 bases. Looked up from germline, CDR1 is LNHDA and CDR2 is SQIVND (reference sequence). The DNA of the CDR3 is TGTGCCAGTTGGACCAGGGGGGGACAGGGGAAAGCTTTCTTT. Translated, it gives CASWTRGGQGKAFF.

This clone came up many times. This chain connects TRBV2 to TRBJ2-3, with TRBD1 matching over 12 bases. The CDR3 is 18 residues long. The V and J ends lost 6 bases and 2 bases, in that order; junction bases with no gene match: 12. CDR1 and CDR2 from the germline V gene are SNHLY and FYNNEI. In DNA, the CDR3 is TGTGCCAGCAGCCCCGGGGACAGGGGGCGATGGCTCACAGATACGCAGTATTTT. This encodes CASSPGDRGRWLTDTQYF.

Here the CDR3 reads CASSGGLAGGISYEQYF. In DNA form, the CDR3 reads TGCGCCAGCAGCGGGGGACTAGCGGGAGGGATATCCTACGAGCAGTACTTC. This chain joins TRBV5-1 and TRBJ2-7; TRBD2 matches 16 bases. Trimming removed 4 bases from V and 1 base from J; junction bases left unmatched: 5. Per the germline V gene, CDR1 is SGHRS and CDR2 is YFSETQ. This CDR3 region has 17 residues.

This sequence joins TRBV3-1 (or the pseudogene TRBV3-2) and TRBJ2-1; 12 bases map to TRBD2. Germline CDR1 reads LGHDT; CDR2 reads YNNKEL (reference sequence). With 3 bases clipped from V and 8 bases from J, the junction kept 5 bases outside the gene matches. The CDR3 is made up of 15 amino acids. The CDR3 spells CASSQGLAGGHEQFF. As DNA, the CDR3 is TGTGCCAGCAGCCAGGGTCTAGCGGGAGGGCATGAGCAGTTCTTC.

The J gene is TRBJ1-5, the V gene TRBV19; D is perhaps TRBD1 (5 bases). The length of the CDR3 is 14 residues. Trimming took off 8 bases at V and 0 bases at J, with 11 bases between the two ends. Germline V lookup: CDR1 LNHDA, CDR2 SQIVND (reference sequence). CDR3: CASGGLYSNQPQHF. CDR3 nucleotide sequence: TGTGCCAGTGGGGGACTTTATAGCAATCAGCCCCAGCATTTT. Looking up the rest from reference TRBV19 and TRBJ1-5 gives the full variable domain: DGGITQSPKYLFRKEGQNVTLSCEQNLNHDAMYWYRQDPGQGLRLIYYSQIVNDFQKGDIAEGYSVSREKKESFPLTVTSAQKNPTAFYLCASGGLYSNQPQHFGDGTRLSIL.

This sequence joins TRBV27 and TRBJ2-1; 7 nucleotides agree with TRBD2. There are 15 residues in the CDR3. Germline V CDR1 and CDR2: MNHEY, SMNVEV (reference sequence). After removal of 2 bases from V and 3 bases from J, the junction contained 4 bases not matched to a gene. The CDR3, as DNA: TGTGCCAGCAGTTTAATGGCGGGAGTCTACAATGAGCAGTTCTTC. Its protein product is CASSLMAGVYNEQFF.

The rearrangement joins TRBV30 to TRBJ1-1, with TRBD1 matching 8 bases. Germline loops: CDR1 GTSNPN, CDR2 SVGIG (reference sequence). This CDR3 spans 14 amino acids. V lost 1 base to trimming and J lost 5 bases; unmatched junction nucleotides: 6. CDR3 sequence: CAWSATGGWTEAFF. In DNA, the CDR3 is TGTGCCTGGAGTGCCACAGGGGGTTGGACTGAAGCTTTCTTT.

This rearrangement joins TRBV28 to TRBJ2-1, with TRBD1 as a possible D gene (6 bases). Per the germline V gene, CDR1 is MDHEN and CDR2 is SYDVKM. The length of the CDR3 is 14 residues. The V end was cut by 6 bases, the J end by 3 bases, with 12 bases between. DNA for the CDR3: TGTGCCAGCAGCTCCGGACAGAACTACAATGAGCAGTTCTTC. Protein: CASSSGQNYNEQFF.

J is TRBJ2-2 and V is TRBV4-3, with unresolved D. V gave up 3 bases and J gave up 6 bases, with 11 bases separating them. Per germline, CDR1 LGHNA and CDR2 YSLEER. The CDR3 contains 14 residues. CDR3 in DNA: TGCGCCAGCAGCCATGACGGGTTTCCCGGGGAGCTGTTTTTT. Protein: CASSHDGFPGELFF.

The V call is TRBV5-7, the J call TRBJ2-6, with TRBD1 identical over 9 bases. TRBV5-7 is an open reading frame, and its role is uncertain. V was pared by 0 bases and J by 0 bases, with 4 bases of the junction left unmatched. This CDR3 has 18 residues. DNA for the CDR3: TGTGCCAGCAGCTTGGTACAGGGGGCCCTCTCTGGGGCCAACGTCCTGACTTTC. As protein: CASSLVQGALSGANVLTF.

The chain recombines TRBV28 with TRBJ1-5, with TRBD1 matching over 11 bases. CDR1 and CDR2 (germline): MDHEN, SYDVKM. CDR3 length: 18 residues. With V trimmed by 6 bases and J by 4 bases, 14 bases remained unmatched. In DNA, the CDR3 is TGTGCCAGCAGCCTGGGACAGGGGGTGATACTATCGAATCAGCCCCAGCATTTT. Its translation: CASSLGQGVILSNQPQHF.